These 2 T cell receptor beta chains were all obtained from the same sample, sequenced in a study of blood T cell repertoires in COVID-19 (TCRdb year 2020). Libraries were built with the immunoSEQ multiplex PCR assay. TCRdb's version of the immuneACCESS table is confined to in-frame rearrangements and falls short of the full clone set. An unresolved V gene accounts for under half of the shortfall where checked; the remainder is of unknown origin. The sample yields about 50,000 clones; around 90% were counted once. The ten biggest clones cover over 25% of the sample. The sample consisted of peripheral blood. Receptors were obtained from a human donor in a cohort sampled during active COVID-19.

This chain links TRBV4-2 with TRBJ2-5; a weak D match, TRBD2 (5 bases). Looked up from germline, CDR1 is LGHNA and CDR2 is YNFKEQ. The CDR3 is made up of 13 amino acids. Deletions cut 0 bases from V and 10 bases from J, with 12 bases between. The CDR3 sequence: CASSQDFSGIQYF. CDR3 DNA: TGTGCCAGCAGCCAAGATTTTTCCGGGATCCAGTACTTC.

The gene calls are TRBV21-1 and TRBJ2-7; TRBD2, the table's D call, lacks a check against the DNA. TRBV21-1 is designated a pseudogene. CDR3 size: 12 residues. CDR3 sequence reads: CASSKREYEQYV. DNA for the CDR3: TGTGCCAGCAGCAAGCGAGAGTACGAGCAGTACGTC.